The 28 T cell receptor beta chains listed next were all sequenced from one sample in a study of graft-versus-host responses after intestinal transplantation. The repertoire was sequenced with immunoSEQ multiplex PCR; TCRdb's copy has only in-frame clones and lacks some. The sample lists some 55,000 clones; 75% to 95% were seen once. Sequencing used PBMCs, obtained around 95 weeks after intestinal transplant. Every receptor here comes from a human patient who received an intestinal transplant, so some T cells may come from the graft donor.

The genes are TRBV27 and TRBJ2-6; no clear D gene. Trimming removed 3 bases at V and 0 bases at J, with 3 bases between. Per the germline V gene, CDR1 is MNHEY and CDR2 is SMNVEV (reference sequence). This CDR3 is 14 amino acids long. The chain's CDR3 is CASSFLSGANVLTF. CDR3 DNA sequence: TGTGCCAGCAGTTTCCTCTCTGGGGCCAACGTCCTGACTTTC.

The CDR3 region has the DNA TGTGCCAGCAGTCTCTACACAGAGACCCAAGAGACCCAGTACTTC. This gives the protein CASSLYTETQETQYF. The chain uses TRBV6-6 and TRBJ2-5; D remains ambiguous. Looked up from germline, CDR1 is MNHNY and CDR2 is SVGAGI (reference sequence). The V and J ends lost 5 bases and 1 base respectively, with 14 bases between them. The CDR3 spans 15 residues.

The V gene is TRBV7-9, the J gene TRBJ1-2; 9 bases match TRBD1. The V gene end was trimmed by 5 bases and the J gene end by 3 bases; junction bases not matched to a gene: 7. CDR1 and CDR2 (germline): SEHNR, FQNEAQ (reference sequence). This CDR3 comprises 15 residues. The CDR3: CASSPGTGQDYGYTF. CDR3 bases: TGTGCCAGCAGCCCCGGGACAGGGCAGGACTATGGCTACACCTTC.

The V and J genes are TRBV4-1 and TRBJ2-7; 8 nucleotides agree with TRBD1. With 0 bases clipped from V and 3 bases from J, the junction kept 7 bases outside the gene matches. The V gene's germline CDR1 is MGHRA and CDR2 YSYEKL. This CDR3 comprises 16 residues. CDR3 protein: CASSQDDLGQGYEQYF. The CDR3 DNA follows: TGCGCCAGCAGCCAAGATGACCTTGGACAGGGCTACGAGCAGTACTTC.

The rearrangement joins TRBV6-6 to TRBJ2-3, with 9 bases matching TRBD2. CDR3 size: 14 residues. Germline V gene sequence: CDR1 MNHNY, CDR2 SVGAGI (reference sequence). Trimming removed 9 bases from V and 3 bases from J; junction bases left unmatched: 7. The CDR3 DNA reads TGTGCCAGTTATAGCGGGGGACGAACAGATACGCAGTATTTT. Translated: CASYSGGRTDTQYF.

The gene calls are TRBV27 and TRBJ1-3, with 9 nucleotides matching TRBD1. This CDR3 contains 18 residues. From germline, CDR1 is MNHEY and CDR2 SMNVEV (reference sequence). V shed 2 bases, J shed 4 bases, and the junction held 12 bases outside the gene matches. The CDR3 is CASSLRLEGTGKGNTIYF. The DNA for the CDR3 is TGTGCCAGCAGTTTAAGGCTTGAGGGGACAGGGAAGGGAAACACCATATATTTT.

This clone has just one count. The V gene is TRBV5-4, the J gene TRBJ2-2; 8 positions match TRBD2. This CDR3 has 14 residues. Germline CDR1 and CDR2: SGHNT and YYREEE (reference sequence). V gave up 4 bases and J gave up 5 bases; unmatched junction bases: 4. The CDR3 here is CASSPGGVTGELFF. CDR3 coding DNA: TGTGCCAGCAGCCCCGGGGGGGTAACCGGGGAGCTGTTTTTT. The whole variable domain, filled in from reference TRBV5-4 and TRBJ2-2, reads ETGVTQSPTHLIKTRGQQVTLRCSSQSGHNTVSWYQQALGQGPQFIFQYYREEENGRGNFPPRFSGLQFPNYSSELNVNALELDDSALYLCASSPGGVTGELFFGEGSRLTVL.

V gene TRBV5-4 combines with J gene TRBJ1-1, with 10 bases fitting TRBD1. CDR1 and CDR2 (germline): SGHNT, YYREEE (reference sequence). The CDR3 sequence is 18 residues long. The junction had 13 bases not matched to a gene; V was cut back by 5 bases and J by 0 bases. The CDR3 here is CASRNGDRGRGMNTEAFF. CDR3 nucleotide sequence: TGTGCCAGCAGAAATGGTGACAGGGGGCGGGGAATGAACACTGAAGCTTTCTTT.

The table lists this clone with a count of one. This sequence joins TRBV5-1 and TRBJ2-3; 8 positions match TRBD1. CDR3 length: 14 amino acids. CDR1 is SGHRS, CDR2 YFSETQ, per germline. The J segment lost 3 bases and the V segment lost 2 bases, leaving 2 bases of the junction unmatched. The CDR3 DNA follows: TGCGCCAGCAGCTTCGGGGACAGGACAGATACGCAGTATTTT. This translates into CASSFGDRTDTQYF.

CDR3 DNA: TGCGCCAGCAGCTTGGGGTGGGGATTTGGGACTGAAGCTTTCTTT. Its translation is CASSLGWGFGTEAFF. The chain combines TRBV5-1 with TRBJ1-1; D unclear. The V end lost 0 bases, the J end lost 5 bases, and 14 bases lay between the germline ends. This CDR3 has 15 amino acids. The V gene's germline CDR1 is SGHRS and CDR2 YFSETQ.

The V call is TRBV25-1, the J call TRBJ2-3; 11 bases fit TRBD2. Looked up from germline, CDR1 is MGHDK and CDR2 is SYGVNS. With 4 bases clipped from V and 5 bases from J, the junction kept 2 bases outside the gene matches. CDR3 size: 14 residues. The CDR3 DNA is TGTGCCAGCAGTGTCCTAGCGGGGGGAGATACGCAGTATTTT. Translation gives CASSVLAGGDTQYF.

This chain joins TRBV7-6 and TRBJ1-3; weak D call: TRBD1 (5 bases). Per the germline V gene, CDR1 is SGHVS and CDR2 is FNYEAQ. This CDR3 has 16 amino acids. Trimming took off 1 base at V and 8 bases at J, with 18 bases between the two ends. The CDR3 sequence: CASSLVPPGGWDTIYF. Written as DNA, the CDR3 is TGTGCCAGCAGCTTAGTCCCCCCCGGGGGGTGGGACACCATATATTTT.

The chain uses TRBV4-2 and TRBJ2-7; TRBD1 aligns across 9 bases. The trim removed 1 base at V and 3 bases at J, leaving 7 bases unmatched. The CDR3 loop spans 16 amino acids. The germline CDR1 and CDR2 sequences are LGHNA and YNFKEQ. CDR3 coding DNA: TGTGCCAGCAGCCAAGGGTCCGGGACAGGGTTCTACGAGCAGTACTTC. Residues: CASSQGSGTGFYEQYF.

CDR3 sequence (DNA): TGTGCCAGCAGTCCAAGTTTTAACAGAGCCGGGGAGCTGTTTTTT. Translation gives CASSPSFNRAGELFF. The chain has TRBV2 and TRBJ2-2; D uncertain. Germline assignment: CDR1 SNHLY and CDR2 FYNNEI. This CDR3 region has 15 residues. Trimming removed 5 bases at V and 6 bases at J, with 16 bases between.

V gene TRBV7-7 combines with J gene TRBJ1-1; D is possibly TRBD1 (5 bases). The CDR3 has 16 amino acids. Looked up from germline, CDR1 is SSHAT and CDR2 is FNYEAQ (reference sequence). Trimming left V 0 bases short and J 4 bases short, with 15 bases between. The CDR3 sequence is CASSLARGVGGTEAFF. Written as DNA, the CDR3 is TGTGCCAGCAGCTTAGCGCGTGGGGTGGGGGGCACTGAAGCTTTCTTT.

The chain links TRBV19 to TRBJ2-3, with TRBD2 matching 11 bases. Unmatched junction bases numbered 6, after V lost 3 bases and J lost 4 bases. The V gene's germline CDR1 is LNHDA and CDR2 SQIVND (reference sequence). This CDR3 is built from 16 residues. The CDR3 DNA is TGTGCCAGTAGTATTCCTAGCGGGGGGCGGCCAGATACGCAGTATTTT. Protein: CASSIPSGGRPDTQYF.

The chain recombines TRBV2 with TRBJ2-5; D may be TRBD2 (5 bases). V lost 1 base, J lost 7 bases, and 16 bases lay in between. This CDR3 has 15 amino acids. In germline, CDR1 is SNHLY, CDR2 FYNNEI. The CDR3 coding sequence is TGTGCCAGCAGTGAAGACCTCGGGAAGGCCGGGACCCAGTACTTC. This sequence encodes CASSEDLGKAGTQYF.

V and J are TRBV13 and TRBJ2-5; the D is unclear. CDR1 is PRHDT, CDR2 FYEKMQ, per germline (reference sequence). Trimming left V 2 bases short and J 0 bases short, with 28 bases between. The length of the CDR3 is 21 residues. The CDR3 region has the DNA TGTGCCAGCAGCTTATCGATTGAGCGTCTGGTAATAAACCTTAACCAAGAGACCCAGTACTTC. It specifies CASSLSIERLVINLNQETQYF.

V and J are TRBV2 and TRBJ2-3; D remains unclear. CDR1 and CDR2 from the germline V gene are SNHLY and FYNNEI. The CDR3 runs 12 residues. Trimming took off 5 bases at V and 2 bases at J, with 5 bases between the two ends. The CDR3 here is CASSRDTDTQYF. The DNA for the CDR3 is TGTGCCAGCAGTAGAGACACAGATACGCAGTATTTT.

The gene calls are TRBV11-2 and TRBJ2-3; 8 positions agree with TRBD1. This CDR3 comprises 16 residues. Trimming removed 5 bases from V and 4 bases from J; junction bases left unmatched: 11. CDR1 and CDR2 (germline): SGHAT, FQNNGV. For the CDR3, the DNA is TGTGCCAGCAGCCGGAGGACAGGGTTTGTTGCAGATACGCAGTATTTT. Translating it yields CASSRRTGFVADTQYF.

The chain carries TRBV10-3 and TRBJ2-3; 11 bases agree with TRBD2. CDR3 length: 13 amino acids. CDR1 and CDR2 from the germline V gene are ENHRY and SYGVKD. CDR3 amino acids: CASDSGGANTQYF. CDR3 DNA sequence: TGTGCTTCAGATAGCGGGGGGGCCAATACGCAGTATTTT.

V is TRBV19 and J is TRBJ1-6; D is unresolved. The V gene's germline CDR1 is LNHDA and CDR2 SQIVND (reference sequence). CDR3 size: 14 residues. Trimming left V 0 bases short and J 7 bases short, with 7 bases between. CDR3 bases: TGTGCCAGTAGTATAGAGGACCTGAATTCACCCCTCCACTTT. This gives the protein CASSIEDLNSPLHF.

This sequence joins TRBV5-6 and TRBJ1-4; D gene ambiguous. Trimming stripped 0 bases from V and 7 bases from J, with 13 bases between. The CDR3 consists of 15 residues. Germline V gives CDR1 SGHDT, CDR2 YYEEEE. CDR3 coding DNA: TGTGCCAGCAGCTTGGAATTCGGGGTTGGTGAAAAACTGTTTTTT. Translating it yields CASSLEFGVGEKLFF.

For the CDR3, the DNA is TGTGCCAGCAGTGAGGGACTAGCGACAGATACGCAGTATTTT. Encoded protein: CASSEGLATDTQYF. The gene calls are TRBV6-1 and TRBJ2-3, with 10 bases identical to TRBD2. The junction had 0 bases not matched to a gene; V was cut back by 3 bases and J by 3 bases. Germline V gene data show CDR1 as MNHNS and CDR2 as SASEGT. This CDR3 is built from 14 residues.

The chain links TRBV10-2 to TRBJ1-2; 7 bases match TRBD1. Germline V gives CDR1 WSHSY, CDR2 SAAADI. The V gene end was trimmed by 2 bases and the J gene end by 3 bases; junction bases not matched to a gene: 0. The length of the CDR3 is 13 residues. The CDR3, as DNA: TGCGCCAGCAGTGAGCAGGGGGACTATGGCTACACCTTC. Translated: CASSEQGDYGYTF.

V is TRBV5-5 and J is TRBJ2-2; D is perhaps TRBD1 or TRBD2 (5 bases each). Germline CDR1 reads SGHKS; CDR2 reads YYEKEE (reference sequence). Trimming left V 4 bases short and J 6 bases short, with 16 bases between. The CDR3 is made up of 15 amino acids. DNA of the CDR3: TGTGCCAGCAGCATTGCCCAGGGAGACCCCGGGGAGCTGTTTTTT. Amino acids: CASSIAQGDPGELFF.

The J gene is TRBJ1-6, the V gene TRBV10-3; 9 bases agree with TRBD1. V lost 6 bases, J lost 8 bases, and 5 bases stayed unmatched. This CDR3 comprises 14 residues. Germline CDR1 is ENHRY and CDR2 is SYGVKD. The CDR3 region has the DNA TGTGCCATCAGCAAGGACAGGGGCGATTCACCCCTCCACTTT. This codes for CAISKDRGDSPLHF.

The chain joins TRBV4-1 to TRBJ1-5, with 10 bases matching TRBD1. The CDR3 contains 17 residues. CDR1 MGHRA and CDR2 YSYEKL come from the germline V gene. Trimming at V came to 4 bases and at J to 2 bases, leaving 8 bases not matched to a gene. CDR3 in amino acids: CASSRDRGRRGNQPQHF. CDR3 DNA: TGCGCCAGCAGCCGAGACAGGGGGCGCAGGGGCAATCAGCCCCAGCATTTT.